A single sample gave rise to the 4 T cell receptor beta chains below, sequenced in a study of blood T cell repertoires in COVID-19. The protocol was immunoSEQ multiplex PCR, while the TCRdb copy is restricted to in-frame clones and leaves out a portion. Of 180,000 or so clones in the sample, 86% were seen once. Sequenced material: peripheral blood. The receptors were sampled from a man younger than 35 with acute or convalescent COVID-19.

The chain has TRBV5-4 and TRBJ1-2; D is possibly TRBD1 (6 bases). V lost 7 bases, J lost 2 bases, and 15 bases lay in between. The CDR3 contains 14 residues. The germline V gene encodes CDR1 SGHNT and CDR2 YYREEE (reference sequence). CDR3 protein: CASGPGGQNYGYTF. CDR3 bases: TGTGCCAGCGGCCCCGGGGGGCAAAACTATGGCTACACCTTC.

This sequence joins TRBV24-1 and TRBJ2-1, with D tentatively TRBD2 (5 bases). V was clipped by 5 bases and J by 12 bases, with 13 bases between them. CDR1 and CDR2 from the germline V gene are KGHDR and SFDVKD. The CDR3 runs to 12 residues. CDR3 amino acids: CATSGTGVRQFF. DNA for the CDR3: TGTGCCACCAGTGGAACCGGGGTTAGGCAGTTCTTC.

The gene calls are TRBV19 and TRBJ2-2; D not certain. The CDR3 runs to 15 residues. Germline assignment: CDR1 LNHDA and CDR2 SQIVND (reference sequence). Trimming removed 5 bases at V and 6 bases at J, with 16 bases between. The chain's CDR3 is CASSPHGSVAGELFF. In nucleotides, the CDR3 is TGTGCCAGTAGTCCCCATGGCAGCGTCGCCGGGGAGCTGTTTTTT.

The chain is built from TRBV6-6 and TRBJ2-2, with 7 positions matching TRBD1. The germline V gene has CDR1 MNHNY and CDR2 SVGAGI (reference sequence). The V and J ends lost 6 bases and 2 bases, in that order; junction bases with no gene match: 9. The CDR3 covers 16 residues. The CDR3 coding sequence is TGTGCCAGCAGAAAGACGGGACAGAGTAACACCGGGGAGCTGTTTTTT. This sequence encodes CASRKTGQSNTGELFF.